This TCR beta chain appears in the sequencing data of a study of blood T cell repertoires in COVID-19. The overall study: Collection of acute and convalescent COVID-19 samples took place in the United States, Italy and Spain.

TCRdb keeps only in-frame clones here, not all; method: immunoSEQ multiplex PCR. This sample has fewer than 150,000 clones; around 77% occur once, and the top ten carry about 10%. Germline trimming cut 5 bases from V and 0 bases from J; bases unmatched to any gene: 3. The germline CDR1 and CDR2 sequences are MNHEY and SMNVEV (reference sequence). The CDR3 runs 14 residues. Specimen: peripheral blood. This TCR came from a human donor in a cohort sampled during active COVID-19. The rearrangement joins TRBV27 to TRBJ1-2; 7 nucleotides match TRBD1. The CDR3, as DNA: TGTGCCAGCAGTCGGGACAGTACTAACTATGGCTACACCTTC. Protein product: CASSRDSTNYGYTF.